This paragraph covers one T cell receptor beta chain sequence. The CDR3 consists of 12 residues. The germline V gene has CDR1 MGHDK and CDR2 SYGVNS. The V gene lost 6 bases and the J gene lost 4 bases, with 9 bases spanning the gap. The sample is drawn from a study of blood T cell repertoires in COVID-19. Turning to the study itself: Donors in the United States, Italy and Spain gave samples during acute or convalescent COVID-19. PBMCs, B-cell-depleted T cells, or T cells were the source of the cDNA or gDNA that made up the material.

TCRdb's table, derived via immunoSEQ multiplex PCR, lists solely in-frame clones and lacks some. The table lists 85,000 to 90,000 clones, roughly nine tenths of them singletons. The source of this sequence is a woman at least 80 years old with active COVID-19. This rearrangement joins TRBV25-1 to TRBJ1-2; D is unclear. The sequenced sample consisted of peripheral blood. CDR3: CASSSAFYGYTF. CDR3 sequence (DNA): TGTGCCAGCAGCTCAGCGTTCTATGGCTACACCTTC.